This entry is about one TCR beta chain. The antigen is undetermined. This specimen comes from a study of cytomegalovirus exposure and HLA in healthy donors. This CDR3 has 18 amino acids. V was trimmed by 5 bases and J by 0 bases, leaving 22 bases between them. Germline assignment: CDR1 SGHAT and CDR2 FQNNGV. Both 60 Vbeta primers and 13 Jbeta primers went into the PCR. Method: immunoSEQ multiplex PCR; TCRdb's copy keeps in-frame clones and lacks some. The table records roughly 180,000 clones, around 81% of them present only once. General study points: It was assumed in the presence/absence analyses that sequencing depth was roughly uniform across donors.

Sequencing used PBMCs. The TCR comes from a woman under 30 in good health and CMV-seropositive. This sequence joins TRBV11-2 and TRBJ1-1; D is undetermined. This CDR3 is CASSQYVAWASMNTEAFF. CDR3 bases: TGTGCCAGCAGCCAGTACGTGGCGTGGGCCTCAATGAACACTGAAGCTTTCTTT.